What follows are 30 T cell receptor beta chains derived from one specimen sequenced in a study of blood T cell repertoires in COVID-19. TCRdb's copy holds only in-frame clones and misses some; the assay was immunoSEQ multiplex PCR. The table has about 200,000 clones, about 78% seen once. The material sequenced was peripheral blood. Receptors were obtained from a woman aged 70-85 years with acute or convalescent COVID-19.

V usage is TRBV27 and J usage is TRBJ2-7; 8 nucleotides match TRBD1. The junction had 7 bases not matched to a gene; V was cut back by 6 bases and J by 0 bases. From germline, CDR1 is MNHEY and CDR2 SMNVEV (reference sequence). CDR3 length: 15 residues. The CDR3 coding sequence is TGTGCCAGCAGCCCCAGGGGACAGGCCTCCTACGAGCAGTACTTC. Translated: CASSPRGQASYEQYF.

The rearrangement uses TRBV15 and TRBJ2-3; TRBD2 matches 10 bases. With V trimmed by 3 bases and J by 3 bases, 12 bases remained unmatched. The CDR3 is 18 residues long. Germline V gene sequence: CDR1 LNHNV, CDR2 YYDKDF (reference sequence). In nucleotides, the CDR3 is TGTGCCACCAGCAGGGACAGGAGGCGGACTAGCGGAACAGATACGCAGTATTTT. Translated, it gives CATSRDRRRTSGTDTQYF.

This CDR3 is CAISQIRLAAYEQYF. The CDR3 nucleotides are TGTGCCATCAGTCAGATAAGACTAGCGGCATACGAGCAGTACTTC. The chain recombines TRBV10-3 with TRBJ2-7, with 9 bases identical to TRBD2. The CDR3 contains 15 residues. Germline CDR1 ENHRY, CDR2 SYGVKD. V dropped 5 bases and J dropped 4; count of bases not matched to a gene: 9.

This clone appeared a single time. This chain uses TRBV7-2 with TRBJ2-1; D is possibly TRBD1 (7 bases). The CDR3 is 16 residues long. Trimming left V 5 bases short and J 4 bases short, with 18 bases between. CDR1 is SGHTA, CDR2 FQGNSA, per germline. The CDR3 spells CASSPRETGFYNEQFF. The CDR3 nucleotides are TGTGCCAGCAGCCCCCGGGAGACAGGGTTTTACAATGAGCAGTTCTTC.

This rearrangement joins TRBV19 to TRBJ1-5, with D perhaps matching TRBD1 (5 bases). Germline CDR1 LNHDA, CDR2 SQIVND (reference sequence). Trimming took 6 bases from V and 5 from J, leaving 20 bases between them. The CDR3 contains 16 residues. The CDR3 region has the DNA TGTGCCAGTAGCAATGGGTGGCAGGGCGGTGATCAGCCCCAGCATTTT. This encodes CASSNGWQGGDQPQHF.

This clone was detected ten times or more. The CDR3 is CASSLDRGDTIYF. DNA of the CDR3: TGTGCCAGCAGCTTAGACAGGGGGGACACCATATATTTT. J is TRBJ1-3 and V is TRBV7-2; TRBD1 agrees at 8 bases. With V trimmed by 1 base and J by 8 bases, 1 base remained unmatched. The CDR3 is 13 amino acids. In germline, CDR1 is SGHTA, CDR2 FQGNSA.

The V and J genes are TRBV30 and TRBJ1-4; 9 bases fit TRBD1. Germline V CDR1 and CDR2: GTSNPN, SVGIG (reference sequence). V shed 5 bases and J 5 bases; nucleotides not matched to a gene: 0. The CDR3 length is 12 residues. CDR3 sequence reads: CAWGTGNEKLFF. CDR3 DNA sequence: TGTGCCTGGGGGACAGGGAATGAAAAACTGTTTTTT.

This clone was detected only once. The chain couples TRBV25-1 to TRBJ2-1; TRBD1 is a possible D gene (6 bases). Germline lookup yields CDR1 MGHDK and CDR2 SYGVNS. The CDR3 is 12 residues long. The V end was cut by 10 bases, the J end by 8 bases, with 15 bases between. CDR3 residues: CATTGRGYEQFF. Here the CDR3 DNA reads TGTGCCACCACCGGCAGGGGCTATGAGCAGTTCTTC.

This sequence joins TRBV5-4 and TRBJ2-1; 11 bases are shared with TRBD2. With V trimmed by 5 bases and J by 5 bases, 3 bases remained unmatched. The germline gives CDR1 SGHNT, CDR2 YYREEE (reference sequence). The CDR3 sequence is 14 residues long. The CDR3: CASRLAGEDNEQFF. CDR3 nucleotides: TGTGCCAGCAGACTAGCGGGAGAGGACAATGAGCAGTTCTTC.

The genes are TRBV28 and TRBJ2-1; D gene uncertain. There are 11 residues in the CDR3. The germline V gene encodes CDR1 MDHEN and CDR2 SYDVKM. Trimming removed 3 bases from V and 12 bases from J, with 9 bases in between. The CDR3 loop is CASSFGSRQFF. The CDR3 DNA sequence: TGTGCCAGCAGTTTCGGGTCGAGGCAGTTCTTC.

This clone was seen many times. The chain combines TRBV27 with TRBJ1-5; 7 bases agree with TRBD1. This CDR3 comprises 15 residues. The germline V gene encodes CDR1 MNHEY and CDR2 SMNVEV (reference sequence). After removal of 6 bases from V and 0 bases from J, the junction contained 5 bases not matched to a gene. CDR3 bases: TGTGCCAGCAGAACAGGGGCGTATAGCAATCAGCCCCAGCATTTT. Encoded protein: CASRTGAYSNQPQHF.

The V and J genes are TRBV14 and TRBJ1-1, with a weak D call TRBD1 (6 bases). Germline CDR1 SGHDN, CDR2 FVKESK. CDR3 length equals 15 residues. V was cut by 4 bases and J by 3 bases, with 15 bases left in between. CDR3 bases: TGTGCCAGCAGCCCACTTGGGGCAGGGGACACTGAAGCTTTCTTT. Its translation: CASSPLGAGDTEAFF.

This chain connects TRBV7-9 to TRBJ2-7, with D perhaps matching TRBD1 (5 bases). The CDR3 totals 14 residues. CDR1 and CDR2 (germline): SEHNR, FQNEAQ (reference sequence). Trimming removed 1 base from V and 6 bases from J, with 13 bases in between. The CDR3 sequence: CASSLGQNLGEQYF. The CDR3, as DNA: TGTGCCAGCAGCTTAGGACAGAACCTCGGCGAGCAGTACTTC.

For the CDR3, the DNA is TGTGCCAGCAGCCTAGACCGGTTCTCTGGAAACACCATATATTTT. Translating it yields CASSLDRFSGNTIYF. This chain uses TRBV7-9 with TRBJ1-3; D unresolved. This CDR3 spans 15 amino acids. Germline V gene lookup returns CDR1 SEHNR and CDR2 FQNEAQ (reference sequence). V lost 5 bases and J lost 0, with 11 bases in between.

The chain joins TRBV5-1 to TRBJ2-7; 9 bases line up with TRBD1. Germline loops: CDR1 SGHRS, CDR2 YFSETQ. This CDR3 is built from 13 residues. V was clipped by 6 bases and J by 3 bases; unmatched bases: 4. CDR3 coding DNA: TGCGCCAGCATCGCGACAGGGGGCTACGAGCAGTACTTC. Its protein product is CASIATGGYEQYF.

This clone has only a few counts. V and J are TRBV30 and TRBJ2-2, with TRBD1 matching over 7 bases. Germline lookup yields CDR1 GTSNPN and CDR2 SVGIG (reference sequence). V gave up 1 base and J gave up 4 bases; unmatched junction bases: 3. The CDR3 totals 14 residues. For the CDR3, the DNA is TGTGCCTGGAGTGCACAGGGGTTCACCGGGGAGCTGTTTTTT. Amino acids: CAWSAQGFTGELFF.

The V gene is TRBV6-5, the J gene TRBJ2-7, with TRBD1 matching 8 bases. The CDR3 is 13 residues long. V shed 8 bases, J shed 4 bases, and the junction held 7 bases outside the gene matches. CDR1 and CDR2 from the germline V gene are MNHEY and SVGAGI. The CDR3 DNA reads TGTGCCAGCCTTCGGACAGGGCGATACGAGCAGTACTTC. Residues: CASLRTGRYEQYF.

The V gene is TRBV9, the J gene TRBJ2-3, with D tentatively TRBD2 (6 bases). From germline, CDR1 is SGDLS and CDR2 YYNGEE. V lost 0 bases and J 1 base, leaving 9 bases between the germline ends. CDR3 length: 15 residues. The CDR3 region has the DNA TGTGCCAGCAGCGTAGAAGAGCGGGGCACAGATACGCAGTATTTT. Translation gives CASSVEERGTDTQYF.

This clone was counted a few times. As DNA, the CDR3 is TGTGCCAGCACCGACGCCGCCCGGGGGAACACCTACGAGCAGTACTTC. Its protein product is CASTDAARGNTYEQYF. J is TRBJ2-7 and V is TRBV2; perhaps TRBD2 as D (6 bases). This CDR3 is 16 amino acids long. Trimming left V 7 bases short and J 2 bases short, with 21 bases between. CDR1 SNHLY and CDR2 FYNNEI come from the germline V gene.

J is TRBJ2-7 and V is TRBV27; the D is unclear. The V and J ends lost 6 bases and 3 bases respectively, with 9 bases between them. The germline V gene encodes CDR1 MNHEY and CDR2 SMNVEV (reference sequence). CDR3 length equals 12 residues. Here the CDR3 DNA reads TGTGCCAGCAGGGGCTTGGACTACGAGCAGTACTTC. Translated, it gives CASRGLDYEQYF.

The chain is built from TRBV5-1 and TRBJ2-1, with 15 bases identical to TRBD2. CDR3 size: 15 residues. The junction had 4 bases not matched to a gene; V was cut back by 5 bases and J by 7 bases. In germline, CDR1 is SGHRS, CDR2 YFSETQ. The CDR3 DNA reads as TGCGCCAGCAGACCCGGGACTAGCGGGAGGAATGAGCAGTTCTTC. This encodes CASRPGTSGRNEQFF.

V is TRBV7-6 and J is TRBJ1-5; 8 bases fit TRBD1. The CDR3 runs 14 residues. Germline V CDR1 and CDR2: SGHVS, FNYEAQ. V gave up 4 bases and J gave up 9 bases; unmatched junction bases: 8. This CDR3 reads CASSSGTGGSPQHF. DNA of the CDR3: TGTGCCAGCAGCTCCGGGACAGGAGGCTCGCCCCAGCATTTT.

This clone was seen a handful of times. The chain links TRBV19 to TRBJ1-2; 11 bases fit TRBD1. The trim removed 6 bases at V and 5 bases at J, leaving 5 bases unmatched. The V gene's germline CDR1 is LNHDA and CDR2 SQIVND (reference sequence). The CDR3 totals 14 residues. The CDR3, as DNA: TGTGCCAGTAGAACAGGACAGGGGGCTTATGGCTACACCTTC. Protein sequence: CASRTGQGAYGYTF.

This clone appeared a single time. This rearrangement joins TRBV7-2 to TRBJ1-4; 8 positions agree with TRBD1. The CDR3 runs to 15 residues. Germline assignment: CDR1 SGHTA and CDR2 FQGNSA. Losses at the gene ends were 3 bases for V and 3 bases for J; bases not matched to a gene: 3. In nucleotides, the CDR3 is TGTGCCAGCAGCTTTAGACAGGGGCCTAATGAAAAACTGTTTTTT. This gives the protein CASSFRQGPNEKLFF.

V and J are TRBV2 and TRBJ1-6; 10 nucleotides align to TRBD1. The CDR3 contains 14 residues. Losses at the gene ends were 6 bases for V and 6 bases for J; bases not matched to a gene: 2. Germline V lookup: CDR1 SNHLY, CDR2 FYNNEI. The DNA of the CDR3 is TGTGCCAGCAGGGGGACAGGGGTTAATTCACCCCTCCACTTT. Residues: CASRGTGVNSPLHF.

The gene calls are TRBV11-2 and TRBJ2-7, with D possibly being TRBD2 (5 bases). With 1 base removed from V and 3 bases from J, the gap between germline ends came to 7 bases. The CDR3 extends over 13 amino acids. Germline V gene lookup returns CDR1 SGHAT and CDR2 FQNNGV. The CDR3 nucleotides read TGTGCCAGCAGCTTAGGACGGGACTACGAGCAGTACTTC. Its protein is CASSLGRDYEQYF.

This clone was seen more than once but under ten times. CDR3: CASSVEVGAETQYF. The CDR3 DNA sequence: TGTGCCAGCAGCGTTGAAGTGGGGGCAGAGACCCAGTACTTC. The V and J genes are TRBV9 and TRBJ2-5, with D perhaps matching TRBD1 (6 bases). V lost 2 bases to trimming and J lost 4 bases, with 12 bases between them. Germline values: CDR1 SGDLS, CDR2 YYNGEE. CDR3 size: 14 residues.

CDR3 loop: CASRKSGLINEQFF. The CDR3 region has the DNA TGTGCCAGCAGAAAATCTGGACTAATAAATGAGCAGTTCTTC. This sequence joins TRBV3-1 (or the pseudogene TRBV3-2) and TRBJ2-1; the D gene is possibly TRBD2 (6 bases). The germline V gene encodes CDR1 LGHDT and CDR2 YNNKEL (reference sequence). V was cut by 6 bases and J by 7 bases, with 16 bases left in between. The CDR3 totals 14 residues.

The genes are TRBV7-9 and TRBJ1-2; 9 nucleotides match TRBD1. This CDR3 has 15 residues. Per the germline V gene, CDR1 is SEHNR and CDR2 is FQNEAQ (reference sequence). V gave up 2 bases and J gave up 2 bases; unmatched junction bases: 3. CDR3 residues: CASSLWDRENYGYTF. In nucleotides, the CDR3 is TGTGCCAGCAGCTTATGGGACAGGGAGAACTATGGCTACACCTTC.

The table lists this clone with a few counts. V gene TRBV5-1 combines with J gene TRBJ2-2, with 16 bases identical to TRBD2. The CDR3 is 19 amino acids. Germline trimming cut 2 bases from V and 3 bases from J; bases unmatched to any gene: 7. Germline assignment: CDR1 SGHRS and CDR2 YFSETQ. The CDR3 reads CASSLLPGLAGGDTGELFF. CDR3 nucleotides: TGCGCCAGCAGCTTACTCCCGGGACTAGCGGGAGGGGACACCGGGGAGCTGTTTTTT.